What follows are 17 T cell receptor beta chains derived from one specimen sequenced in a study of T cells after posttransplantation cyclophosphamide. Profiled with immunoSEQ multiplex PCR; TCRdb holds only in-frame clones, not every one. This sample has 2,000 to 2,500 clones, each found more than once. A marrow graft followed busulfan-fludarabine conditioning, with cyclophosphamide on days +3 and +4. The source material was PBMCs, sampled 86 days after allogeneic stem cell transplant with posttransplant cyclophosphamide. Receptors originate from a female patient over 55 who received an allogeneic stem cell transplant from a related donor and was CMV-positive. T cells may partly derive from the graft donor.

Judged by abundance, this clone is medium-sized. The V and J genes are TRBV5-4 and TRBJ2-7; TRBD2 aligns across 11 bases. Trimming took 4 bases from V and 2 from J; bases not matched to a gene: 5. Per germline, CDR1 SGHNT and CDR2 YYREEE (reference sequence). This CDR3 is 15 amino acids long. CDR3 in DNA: TGTGCCAGCAGCATGGGACTAGCGGATCCCTACGAGCAGTACTTC. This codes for CASSMGLADPYEQYF.

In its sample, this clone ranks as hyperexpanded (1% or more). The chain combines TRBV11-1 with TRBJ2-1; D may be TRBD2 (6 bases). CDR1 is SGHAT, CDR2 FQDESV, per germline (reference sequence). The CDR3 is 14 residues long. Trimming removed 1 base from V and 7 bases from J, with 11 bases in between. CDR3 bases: TGTGCCAGCAGCTTAGAGCGGGCAGGGAATGAGCAGTTCTTC. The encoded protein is CASSLERAGNEQFF. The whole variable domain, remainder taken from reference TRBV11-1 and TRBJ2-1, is EAEVAQSPRYKITEKSQAVAFWCDPISGHATLYWYRQILGQGPELLVQFQDESVVDDSQLPKDRFSAERLKGVDSTLKIQPAELGDSAMYLCASSLERAGNEQFFGPGTRLTVL.

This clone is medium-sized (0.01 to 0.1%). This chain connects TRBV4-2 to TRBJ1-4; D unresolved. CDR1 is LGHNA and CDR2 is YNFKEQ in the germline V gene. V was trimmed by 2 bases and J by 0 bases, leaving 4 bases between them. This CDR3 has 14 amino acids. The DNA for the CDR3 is TGTGCCAGCAGCCAAATCACAACTAATGAAAAACTGTTTTTT. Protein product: CASSQITTNEKLFF.

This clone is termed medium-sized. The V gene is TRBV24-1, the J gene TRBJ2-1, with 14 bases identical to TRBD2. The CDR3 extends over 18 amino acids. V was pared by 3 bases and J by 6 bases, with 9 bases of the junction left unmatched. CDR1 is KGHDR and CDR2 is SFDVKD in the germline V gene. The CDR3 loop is CATSDPPGTSGSPNEQFF. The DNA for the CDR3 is TGTGCCACCAGTGATCCACCCGGGACTAGCGGGAGTCCCAATGAGCAGTTCTTC.

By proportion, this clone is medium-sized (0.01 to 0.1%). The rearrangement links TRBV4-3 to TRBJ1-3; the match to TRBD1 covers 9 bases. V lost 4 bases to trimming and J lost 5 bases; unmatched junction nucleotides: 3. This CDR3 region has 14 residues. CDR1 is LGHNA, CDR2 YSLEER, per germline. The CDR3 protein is CASSPGQGRNTIYF. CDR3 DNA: TGCGCCAGCAGCCCGGGACAGGGAAGAAACACCATATATTTT.

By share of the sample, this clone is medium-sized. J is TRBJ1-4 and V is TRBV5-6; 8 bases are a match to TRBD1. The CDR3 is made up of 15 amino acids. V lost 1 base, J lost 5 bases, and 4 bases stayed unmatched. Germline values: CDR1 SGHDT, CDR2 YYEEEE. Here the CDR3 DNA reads TGTGCCAGCAGCTTGCAGGGGGCGGCGAATGAAAAACTGTTTTTT. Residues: CASSLQGAANEKLFF.

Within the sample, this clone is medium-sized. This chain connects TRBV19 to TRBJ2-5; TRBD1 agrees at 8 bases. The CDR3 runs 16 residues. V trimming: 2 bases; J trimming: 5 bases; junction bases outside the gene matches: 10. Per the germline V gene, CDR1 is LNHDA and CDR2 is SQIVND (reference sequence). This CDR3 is CASSIPQGAGGETQYF. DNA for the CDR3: TGTGCCAGTAGTATACCCCAGGGGGCAGGCGGTGAGACCCAGTACTTC.

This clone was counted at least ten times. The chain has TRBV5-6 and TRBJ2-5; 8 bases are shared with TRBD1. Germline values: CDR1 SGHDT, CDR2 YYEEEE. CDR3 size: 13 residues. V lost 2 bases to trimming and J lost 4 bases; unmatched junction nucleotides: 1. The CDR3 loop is CASSFRGRETQYF. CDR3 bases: TGTGCCAGCAGCTTCAGGGGGCGAGAGACCCAGTACTTC.

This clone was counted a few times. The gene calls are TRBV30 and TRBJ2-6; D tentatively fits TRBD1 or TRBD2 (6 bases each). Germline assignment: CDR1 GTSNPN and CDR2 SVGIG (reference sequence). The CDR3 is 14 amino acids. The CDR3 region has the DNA TGTGCGCGGGACATCGAATCTGGGGCCAACGTCCTGACTTTC. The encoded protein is CARDIESGANVLTF.

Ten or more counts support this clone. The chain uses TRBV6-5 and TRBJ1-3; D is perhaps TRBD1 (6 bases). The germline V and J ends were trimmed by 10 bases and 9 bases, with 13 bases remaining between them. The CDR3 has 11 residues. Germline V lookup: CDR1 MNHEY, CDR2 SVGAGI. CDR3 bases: TGTGCCACCAAGGGGGGGGGCACCATATATTTT. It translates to CATKGGGTIYF.

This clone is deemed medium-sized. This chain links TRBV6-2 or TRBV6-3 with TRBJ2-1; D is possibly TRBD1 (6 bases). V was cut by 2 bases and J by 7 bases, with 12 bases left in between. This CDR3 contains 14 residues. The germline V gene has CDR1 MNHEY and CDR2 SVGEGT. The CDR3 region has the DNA TGTGCCAGCAGTTACCACAGGGAAGATAATGAGCAGTTCTTC. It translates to CASSYHREDNEQFF.

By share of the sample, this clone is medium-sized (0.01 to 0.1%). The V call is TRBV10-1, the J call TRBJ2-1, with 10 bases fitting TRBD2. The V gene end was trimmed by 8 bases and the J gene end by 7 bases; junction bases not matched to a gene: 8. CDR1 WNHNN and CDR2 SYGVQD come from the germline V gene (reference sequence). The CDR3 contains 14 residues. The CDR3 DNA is TGCGCCAGCGGGGCTAGCGGGAGTGCAAATGAGCAGTTCTTC. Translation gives CASGASGSANEQFF.

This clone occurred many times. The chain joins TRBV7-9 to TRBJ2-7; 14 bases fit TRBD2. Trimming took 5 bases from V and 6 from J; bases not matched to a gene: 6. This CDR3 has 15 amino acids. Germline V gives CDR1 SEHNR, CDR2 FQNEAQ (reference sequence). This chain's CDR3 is CASSGLAGGRGEQYF. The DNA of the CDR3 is TGTGCCAGCAGCGGACTAGCGGGAGGTCGCGGCGAGCAGTACTTC.

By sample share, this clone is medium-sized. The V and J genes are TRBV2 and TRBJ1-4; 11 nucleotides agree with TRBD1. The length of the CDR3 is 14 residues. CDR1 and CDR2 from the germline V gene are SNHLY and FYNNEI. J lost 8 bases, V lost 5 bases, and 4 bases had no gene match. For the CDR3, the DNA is TGTGCCAGCAGTCCGGGACAGGGGGTCGAAAAACTGTTTTTT. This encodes CASSPGQGVEKLFF.

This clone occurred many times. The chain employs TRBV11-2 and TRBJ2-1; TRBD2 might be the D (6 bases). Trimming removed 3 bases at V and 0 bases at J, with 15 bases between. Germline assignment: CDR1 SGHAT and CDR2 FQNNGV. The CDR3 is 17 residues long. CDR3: CASSFRWGESSYNEQFF. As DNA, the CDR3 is TGTGCCAGCAGCTTTCGCTGGGGGGAGAGCTCCTACAATGAGCAGTTCTTC.

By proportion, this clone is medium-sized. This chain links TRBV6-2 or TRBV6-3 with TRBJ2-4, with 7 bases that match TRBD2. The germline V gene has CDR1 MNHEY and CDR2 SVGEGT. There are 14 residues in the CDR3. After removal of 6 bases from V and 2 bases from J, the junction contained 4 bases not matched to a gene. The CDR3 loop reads CASRTGGTKNIQYF. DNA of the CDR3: TGTGCCAGCAGAACGGGGGGTACCAAAAACATTCAGTACTTC.

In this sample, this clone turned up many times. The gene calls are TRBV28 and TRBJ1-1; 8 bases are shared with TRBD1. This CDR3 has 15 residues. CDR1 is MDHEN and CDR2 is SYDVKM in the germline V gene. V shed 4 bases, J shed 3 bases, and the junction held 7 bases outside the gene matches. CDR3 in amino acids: CASSSGTGIYTEAFF. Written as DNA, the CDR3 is TGTGCCAGCAGTTCCGGGACAGGTATTTACACTGAAGCTTTCTTT. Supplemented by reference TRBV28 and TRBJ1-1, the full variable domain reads DVKVTQSSRYLVKRTGEKVFLECVQDMDHENMFWYRQDPGLGLRLIYFSYDVKMKEKGDIPEGYSVSREKKERFSLILESASTNQTSMYLCASSSGTGIYTEAFFGQGTRLTVV.